This TCR beta chain was captured in a study of T cell responses to AZD1222 COVID-19 vaccine (dated by TCRdb to the early 2020s). About the full investigation: A total of 233 trial participants underwent TCR sequencing, of whom 200 to 220 received two doses of AZD1222 and some 25 received two doses of the MenACWY control vaccine. Trial participants were enrolled by age into 18-55, 56-69 and 70-plus year subgroups, with approximately 150, 30 and 60 TCR-sequenced participants respectively.

The paper's findings and limits, for the study overall: Conclusions about previously exposed vaccinees are limited, since just a handful of AZD1222 recipients were seropositive for SARS-CoV-2 at baseline. Reportedly, close to half of the unique spike-specific TCRs recognized epitopes lying outside the regions that are mutated in the B.1.351 and B.1.1.7 variants. In the small 56-69-year group, the increase in depth fell short of significance, most likely because of low power. The whole spike protein was spanned by vaccine-associated CD4 TCRs, and dominant responses were seen in regions 160-218 and 743-854. After two AZD1222 doses, both the breadth and the depth of spike-specific TCRs were significantly higher than at day 0 and than in MenACWY recipients. No day 14 peak-response samples were available, so repertoires were characterized only after the peak T cell response. Participants were mostly white British, with more females than males. The authors suggested clonal diversity may have been underestimated.

Remarks on this clone: Its antigen is currently not known. No base-level quality is on record; no much larger clone is a single base apart.

CDR3 length: 16 amino acids, cysteine to phenylalanine. The kept DNA is CDR3 alone, 48 bases in frame from the first base. CDR1 and CDR2, looked up from the germline V gene, are MGHDK and SYGVNS. V trim: 0 bases; J trim: 4 bases; unmatched bases: 6. Per the publication, the time point label means: baseline before first vaccination. The label giving this sample's treatment or condition can be read as: meningococcal conjugate vaccine given as trial control. Samples from vaccinated people were obtained from the UK trials COV001 and COV002, which included a single-blind randomized controlled phase 2/3 trial of AZD1222 (ChAdOx1 nCoV-19) in healthy adults. Trial participant PBMC samples were collected at day 0 and day 28 after the second dose for TCRbeta chain sequencing. The CDR3 regions of human TCRbeta chains were subjected to immunosequencing. The source study handled its data this way. Repertoire TCRs were checked for matches against a reference library of SARS-CoV-2-specific TCRs that had been generated using the MIRA antigen-specificity platform. Breadth was defined as the fraction of unique TCRs that were SARS-CoV-2-associated. Depth was defined as the fraction of total T cells that were SARS-CoV-2-associated. Using the MIRA data, every spike-specific TCR was mapped to the spike region that the TCR reacted to and assigned to either a CD4 or a CD8 class. Log10-transformed breadth and depth values were compared by one-way ANOVA with Sidak's multiple comparisons tests. TCRdb took over this immuneACCESS table, retaining in-frame rearrangements with V and J assigned. Such tables are incomplete; in checked studies, under half of the missing clones stem from an unresolved V gene, and the remainder is unexplained. The V and J calls and clone size are taken from that table; D and trimming were inferred from the DNA. A total of about 49,000 clones appear in this sample, 79% of them only once. Of the sample, roughly 20% is held by the ten largest clones.

This TCR was recovered from an adult in good health. The sequenced sample was peripheral blood, obtained on day 0 of MenACWY control vaccination. The V and J segments used are TRBV25-1 and TRBJ2-1; 7 bases in the middle match TRBD2. Here the CDR3 is given as CASSEYGGGSYNEQFF. The nucleotide sequence reads TGTGCCAGCAGTGAATATGGGGGAGGGTCTTACAATGAGCAGTTCTTC.